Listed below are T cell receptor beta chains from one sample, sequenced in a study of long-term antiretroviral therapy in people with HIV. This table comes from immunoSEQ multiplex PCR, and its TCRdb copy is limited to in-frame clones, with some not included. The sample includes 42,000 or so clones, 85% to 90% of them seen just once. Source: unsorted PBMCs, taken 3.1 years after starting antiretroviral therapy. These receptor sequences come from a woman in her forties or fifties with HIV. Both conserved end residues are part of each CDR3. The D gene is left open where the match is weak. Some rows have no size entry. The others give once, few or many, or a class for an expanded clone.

CDR3 protein: CASSSDTNQPQHF
CDR3 DNA: TGTGCCAGTAGTTCGGACACTAATCAGCCCCAGCATTTT
clone size: .
J gene: TRBJ1-5
D gene: .
V gene: TRBV19

CDR3 protein: CASSLSGTSGNNEQFF
CDR3 DNA: TGTGCCAGCAGTTTATCGGGGACTAGCGGTAACAATGAGCAGTTCTTC
clone size: .
J gene: TRBJ2-1
D gene: TRBD2
V gene: TRBV27

CDR3 protein: CASSSNDGGTEAFF
CDR3 DNA: TGTGCCAGCAGCTCCAACGATGGGGGGACTGAAGCTTTCTTT
clone size: .
J gene: TRBJ1-1
D gene: .
V gene: TRBV7-3

CDR3 protein: CASSLAPGGTDTQYF
CDR3 DNA: TGTGCCAGCAGCTTAGCCCCAGGGGGCACAGATACGCAGTATTTT
clone size: .
J gene: TRBJ2-3
D gene: .
V gene: TRBV7-2

CDR3 protein: CAISVGQGEDQPQHF
CDR3 DNA: TGTGCCATCAGTGTAGGGCAGGGCGAGGATCAGCCCCAGCATTTT
clone size: .
J gene: TRBJ1-5
D gene: .
V gene: TRBV10-3

CDR3 protein: CASSYSGGDNSPLHF
CDR3 DNA: TGTGCCAGCAGTTACTCTGGGGGCGATAATTCACCCCTCCACTTT
clone size: .
J gene: TRBJ1-6
D gene: .
V gene: TRBV6-6

CDR3 protein: CASLARVSWEIEAFF
CDR3 DNA: TGTGCCAGCCTTGCTCGGGTGTCCTGGGAAATTGAAGCTTTCTTT
clone size: once
J gene: TRBJ1-1
D gene: .
V gene: TRBV2

CDR3 protein: CASSGTRDRDGYTF
CDR3 DNA: TGTGCCAGCAGCGGCACCCGGGACAGGGACGGCTACACCTTC
clone size: .
J gene: TRBJ1-2
D gene: TRBD1
V gene: TRBV9

CDR3 protein: CASSLIGQTVHGYTF
CDR3 DNA: TGTGCCAGCAGCTTGATTGGTCAGACTGTTCATGGCTACACCTTC
clone size: .
J gene: TRBJ1-2
D gene: .
V gene: TRBV7-2

CDR3 protein: CASRLQEGGELFF
CDR3 DNA: TGCGCCAGCAGATTACAGGAGGGGGGGGAGCTGTTTTTT
clone size: .
J gene: TRBJ2-2
D gene: .
V gene: TRBV5-1

CDR3 protein: CAISDKGASQPQHF
CDR3 DNA: TGTGCCATCAGTGATAAGGGAGCCAGTCAGCCCCAGCATTTT
clone size: .
J gene: TRBJ1-5
D gene: .
V gene: TRBV10-3

CDR3 protein: CASSYSSRDRAYEQYF
CDR3 DNA: TGTGCCAGCAGTTACTCGAGTAGGGACAGAGCTTACGAGCAGTACTTC
clone size: .
J gene: TRBJ2-7
D gene: TRBD1
V gene: TRBV6-6

CDR3 protein: CASSFSGGDEQFF
CDR3 DNA: TGTGCCAGCAGCTTTAGCGGGGGCGATGAGCAGTTCTTC
clone size: .
J gene: TRBJ2-1
D gene: TRBD2
V gene: TRBV7-2

CDR3 protein: CASSLRFRLTSGGSHQETQYF
CDR3 DNA: TGTGCCAGCAGCTTAAGGTTTCGCTTGACTAGCGGGGGATCCCACCAAGAGACCCAGTACTTC
clone size: .
J gene: TRBJ2-5
D gene: TRBD2
V gene: TRBV7-3

CDR3 protein: CASSQPRQGSTDTQYF
CDR3 DNA: TGCGCCAGCAGCCAACCCCGACAGGGAAGCACAGATACGCAGTATTTT
clone size: .
J gene: TRBJ2-3
D gene: TRBD1
V gene: TRBV4-1

CDR3 protein: CAWSASGGAQTQYF
CDR3 DNA: TGTGCCTGGAGTGCGAGCGGGGGGGCCCAGACCCAGTACTTC
clone size: .
J gene: TRBJ2-5
D gene: TRBD2
V gene: TRBV30